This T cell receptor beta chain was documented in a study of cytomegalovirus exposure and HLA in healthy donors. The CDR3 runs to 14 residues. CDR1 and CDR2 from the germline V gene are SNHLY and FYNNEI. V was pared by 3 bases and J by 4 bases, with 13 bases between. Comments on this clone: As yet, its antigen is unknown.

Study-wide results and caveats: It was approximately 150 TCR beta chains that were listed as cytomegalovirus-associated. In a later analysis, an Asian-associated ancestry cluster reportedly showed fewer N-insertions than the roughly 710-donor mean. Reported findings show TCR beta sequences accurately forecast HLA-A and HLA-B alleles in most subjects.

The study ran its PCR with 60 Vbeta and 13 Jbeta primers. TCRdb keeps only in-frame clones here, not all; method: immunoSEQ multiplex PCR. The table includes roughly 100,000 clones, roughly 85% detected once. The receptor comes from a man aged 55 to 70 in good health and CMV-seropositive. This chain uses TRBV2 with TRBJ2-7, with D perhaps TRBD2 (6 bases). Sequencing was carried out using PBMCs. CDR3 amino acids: CASSEGLIMYEQYF. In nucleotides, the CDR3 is TGTGCCAGCAGTGAGGGACTGATTATGTACGAGCAGTACTTC. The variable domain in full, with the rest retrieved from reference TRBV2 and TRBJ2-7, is EPEVTQTPSHQVTQMGQEVILRCVPISNHLYFYWYRQILGQKVEFLVSFYNNEISEKSEIFDDQFSVERPDGSNFTLKIRSTKLEDSAMYFCASSEGLIMYEQYFGPGTRLTVT.